This T cell receptor (beta chain) was obtained from a study of shared clonotypes between healthy human individuals. Naive CD8 cells were CD45RO-negative, positively selected for CCR7, excluding terminally differentiated effector memory CD45RA+ cells. For each subset, genomic DNA was distributed in equal portions over several immunoSEQ plates. Some clones are missing from TCRdb's copy, which holds only in-frame ones; the method was immunoSEQ multiplex PCR. The sample records hundreds of thousands of clones, 96% being singletons. CDR3 length: 14 amino acids. Germline CDR1 is SEHNR and CDR2 is FQNEAQ (reference sequence). The germline V and J ends were trimmed by 5 bases and 1 base, with 8 bases remaining between them. This clone was seen once.

The sample consisted of naive CD8+ T cells sorted from blood. This rearrangement joins TRBV7-9 to TRBJ2-2; unclear D gene. This TCR derives from a woman in her 30s in good health. CDR3 region: CASSSPGNTGELFF. The CDR3 coding sequence is TGTGCCAGCAGCAGCCCGGGGAACACCGGGGAGCTGTTTTTT.